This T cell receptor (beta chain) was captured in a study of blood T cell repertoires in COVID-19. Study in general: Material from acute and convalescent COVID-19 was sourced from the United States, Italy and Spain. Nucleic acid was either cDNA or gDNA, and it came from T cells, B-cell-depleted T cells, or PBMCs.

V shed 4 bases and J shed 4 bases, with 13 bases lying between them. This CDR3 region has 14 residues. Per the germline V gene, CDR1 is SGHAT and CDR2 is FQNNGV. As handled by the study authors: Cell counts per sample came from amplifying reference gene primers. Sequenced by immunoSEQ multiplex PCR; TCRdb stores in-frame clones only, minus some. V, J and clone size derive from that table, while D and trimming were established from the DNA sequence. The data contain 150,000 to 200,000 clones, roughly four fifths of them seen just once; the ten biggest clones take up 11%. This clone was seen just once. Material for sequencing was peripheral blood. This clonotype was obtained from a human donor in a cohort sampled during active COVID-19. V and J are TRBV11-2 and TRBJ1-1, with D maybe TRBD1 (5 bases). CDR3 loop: CASSSRRGPTEAFF. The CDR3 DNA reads TGTGCCAGCAGCTCCCGGAGGGGCCCCACTGAAGCTTTCTTT.